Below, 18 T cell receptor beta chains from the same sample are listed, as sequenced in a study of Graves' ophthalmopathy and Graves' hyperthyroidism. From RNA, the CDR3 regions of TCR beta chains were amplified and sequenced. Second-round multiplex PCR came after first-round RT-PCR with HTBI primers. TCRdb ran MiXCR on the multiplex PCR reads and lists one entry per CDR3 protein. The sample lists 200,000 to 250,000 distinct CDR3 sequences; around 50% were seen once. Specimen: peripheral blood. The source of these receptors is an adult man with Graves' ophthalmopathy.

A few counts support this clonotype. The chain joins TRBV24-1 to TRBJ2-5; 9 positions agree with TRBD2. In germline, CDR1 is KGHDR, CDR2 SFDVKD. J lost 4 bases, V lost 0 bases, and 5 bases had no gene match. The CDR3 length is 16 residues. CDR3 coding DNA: TGTGCCACCAGTGATTTGGTTAGCGGGAGTGGAGAGACCCAGTACTTC. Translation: CATSDLVSGSGETQYF.

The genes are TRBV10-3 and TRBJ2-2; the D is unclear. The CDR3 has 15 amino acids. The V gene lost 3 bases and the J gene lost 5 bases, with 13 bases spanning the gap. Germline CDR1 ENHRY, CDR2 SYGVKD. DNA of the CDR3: TGTGCCATCAGTGACCCTCAGGTCCGGACCGGGGAGCTGTTTTTT. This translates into CAISDPQVRTGELFF.

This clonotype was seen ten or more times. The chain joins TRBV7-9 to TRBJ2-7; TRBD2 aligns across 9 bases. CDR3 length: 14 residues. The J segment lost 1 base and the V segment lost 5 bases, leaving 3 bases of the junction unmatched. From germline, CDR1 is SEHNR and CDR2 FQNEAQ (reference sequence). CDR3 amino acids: CASSPTSGSYEQYF. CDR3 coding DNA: TGTGCCAGCAGCCCAACTAGCGGGTCCTACGAGCAGTACTTC.

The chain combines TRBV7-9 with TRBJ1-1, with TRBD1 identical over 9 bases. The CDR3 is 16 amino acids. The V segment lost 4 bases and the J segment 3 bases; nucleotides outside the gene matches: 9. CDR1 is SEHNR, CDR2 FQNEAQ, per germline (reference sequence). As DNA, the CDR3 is TGTGCCAGCAGCTCACTAACAGGGGGCTGGGACACTGAAGCTTTCTTT. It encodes CASSSLTGGWDTEAFF.

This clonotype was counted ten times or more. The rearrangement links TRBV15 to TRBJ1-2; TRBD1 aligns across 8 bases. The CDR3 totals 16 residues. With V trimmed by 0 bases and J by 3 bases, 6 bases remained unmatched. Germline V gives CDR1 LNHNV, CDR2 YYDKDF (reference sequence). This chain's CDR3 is CATSRDILDRDYGYTF. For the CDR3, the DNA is TGTGCCACCAGCAGAGATATCCTGGACAGGGACTATGGCTACACCTTC.

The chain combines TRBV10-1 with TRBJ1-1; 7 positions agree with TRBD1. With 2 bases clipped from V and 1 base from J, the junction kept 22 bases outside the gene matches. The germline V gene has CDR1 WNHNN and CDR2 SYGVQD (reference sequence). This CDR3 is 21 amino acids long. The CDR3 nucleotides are TGCGCCAGCAGTGAGGGTAAATGGGGAAACAGGGGCCGTCGGACGAACACTGAAGCTTTCTTT. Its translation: CASSEGKWGNRGRRTNTEAFF.

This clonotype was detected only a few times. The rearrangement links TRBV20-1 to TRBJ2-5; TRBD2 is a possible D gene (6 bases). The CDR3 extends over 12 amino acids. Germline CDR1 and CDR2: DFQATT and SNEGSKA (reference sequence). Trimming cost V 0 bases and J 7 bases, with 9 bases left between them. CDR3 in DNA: TGCAGTGCTAGAGAGGAGGGAGGGACCCAGTACTTC. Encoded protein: CSAREEGGTQYF.

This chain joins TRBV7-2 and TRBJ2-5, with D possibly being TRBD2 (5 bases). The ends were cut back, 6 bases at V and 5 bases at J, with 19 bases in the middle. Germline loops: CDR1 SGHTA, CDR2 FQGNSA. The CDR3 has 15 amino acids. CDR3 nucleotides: TGTGCCAGCAGTGGACTCGGCAGCTTAAGGGAGACCCAGTACTTC. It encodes CASSGLGSLRETQYF.

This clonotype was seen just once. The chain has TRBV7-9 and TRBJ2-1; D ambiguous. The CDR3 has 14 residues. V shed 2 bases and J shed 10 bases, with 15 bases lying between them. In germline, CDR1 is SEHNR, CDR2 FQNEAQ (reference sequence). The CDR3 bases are TGTGCCAGCAGCTTATACCGGTTGGATGGGGAGCAGTTCTTC. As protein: CASSLYRLDGEQFF.

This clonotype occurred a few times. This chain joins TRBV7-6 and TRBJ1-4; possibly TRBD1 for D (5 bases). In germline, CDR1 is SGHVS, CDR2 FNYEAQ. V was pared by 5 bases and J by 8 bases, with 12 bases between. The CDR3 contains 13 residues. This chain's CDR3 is CASSPGQGEKLFF. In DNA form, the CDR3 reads TGTGCCAGCAGCCCGGGGCAGGGCGAAAAACTGTTTTTT.

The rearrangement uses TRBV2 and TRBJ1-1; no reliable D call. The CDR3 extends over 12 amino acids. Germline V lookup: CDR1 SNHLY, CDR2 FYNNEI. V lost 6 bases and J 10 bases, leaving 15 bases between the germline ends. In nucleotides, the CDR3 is TGTGCCAGCAGCCAAGTGGGAGATTCAGCTTTCTTT. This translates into CASSQVGDSAFF.

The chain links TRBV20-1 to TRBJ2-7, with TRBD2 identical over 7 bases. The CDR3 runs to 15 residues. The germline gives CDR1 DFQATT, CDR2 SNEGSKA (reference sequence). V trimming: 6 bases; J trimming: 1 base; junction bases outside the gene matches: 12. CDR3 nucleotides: TGCAGTGCGCCCCCCTTTACGGGAGGTTCCTACGAGCAGTACTTC. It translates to CSAPPFTGGSYEQYF.

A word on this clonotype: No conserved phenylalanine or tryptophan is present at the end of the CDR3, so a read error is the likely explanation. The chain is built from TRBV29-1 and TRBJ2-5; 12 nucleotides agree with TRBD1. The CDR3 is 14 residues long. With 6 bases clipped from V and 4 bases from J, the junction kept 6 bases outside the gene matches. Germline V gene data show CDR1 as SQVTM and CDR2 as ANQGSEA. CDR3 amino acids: CSVPGDRGRETQYL. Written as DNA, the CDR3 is TGCAGCGTACCCGGGGACAGGGGGCGAGAGACCCAGTACCTC.

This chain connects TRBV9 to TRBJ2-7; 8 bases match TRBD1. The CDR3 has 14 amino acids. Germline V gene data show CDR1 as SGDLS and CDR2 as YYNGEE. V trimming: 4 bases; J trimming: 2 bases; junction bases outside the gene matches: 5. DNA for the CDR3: TGTGCCAGCAGCAAGGGACAGGCGCCCTACGAGCAGTACTTC. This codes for CASSKGQAPYEQYF. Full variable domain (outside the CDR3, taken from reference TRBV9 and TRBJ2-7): DSGVTQTPKHLITATGQRVTLRCSPRSGDLSVYWYQQSLDQGLQFLIQYYNGEERAKGNILERFSAQQFPDLHSELNLSSLELGDSALYFCASSKGQAPYEQYFGPGTRLTVT.

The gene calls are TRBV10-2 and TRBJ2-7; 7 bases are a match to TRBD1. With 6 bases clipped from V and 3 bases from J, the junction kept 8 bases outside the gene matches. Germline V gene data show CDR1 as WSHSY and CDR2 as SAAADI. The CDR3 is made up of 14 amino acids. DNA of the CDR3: TGCGCCAGCAGGGAACAGGGGACCTACTACGAGCAGTACTTC. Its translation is CASREQGTYYEQYF.

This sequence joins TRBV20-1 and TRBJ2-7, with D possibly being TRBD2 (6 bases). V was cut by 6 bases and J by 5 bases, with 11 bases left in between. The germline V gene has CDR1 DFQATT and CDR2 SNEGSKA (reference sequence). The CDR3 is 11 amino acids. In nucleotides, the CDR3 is TGCAGTGCCTACCCGGGGGACGAGCAGTACTTC. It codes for CSAYPGDEQYF.

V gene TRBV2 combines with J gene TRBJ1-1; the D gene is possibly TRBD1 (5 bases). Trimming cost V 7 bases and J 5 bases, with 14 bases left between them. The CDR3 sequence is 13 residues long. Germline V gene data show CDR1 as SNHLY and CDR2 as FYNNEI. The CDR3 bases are TGTGCCAGCACCGGGACGGACGGGACTGAAGCTTTCTTT. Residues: CASTGTDGTEAFF.

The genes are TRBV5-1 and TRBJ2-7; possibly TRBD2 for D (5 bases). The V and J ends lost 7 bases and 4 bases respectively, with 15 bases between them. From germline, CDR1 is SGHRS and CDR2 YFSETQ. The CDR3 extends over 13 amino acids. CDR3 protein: CASSPRGGYEQYF. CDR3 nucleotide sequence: TGCGCCAGCTCCCCCAGAGGCGGGTACGAGCAGTACTTC.